The 10 T cell receptor beta chains below come from one sample, sequenced in a study of cytomegalovirus exposure and HLA in healthy donors. PCR primers comprised 60 Vbeta and 13 Jbeta primers. The assay was immunoSEQ multiplex PCR, and TCRdb's table has in-frame clones only and misses some. The table includes 150,000 to 180,000 clones, approximately 69% detected once. Sequenced: PBMCs. The origin of the receptors is a man younger than 40 in good health and CMV-seronegative.

The genes are TRBV6-6 and TRBJ1-1, with 8 bases that match TRBD1. CDR1 and CDR2 from the germline V gene are MNHNY and SVGAGI (reference sequence). This CDR3 comprises 14 residues. Losses at the gene ends were 4 bases for V and 2 bases for J; bases not matched to a gene: 3. CDR3 residues: CASSSGTGNTEAFF. The CDR3, as DNA: TGTGCCAGCAGTTCAGGGACAGGAAACACTGAAGCTTTCTTT.

In this sample, this clone turned up once. The gene calls are TRBV4-1 and TRBJ2-7, with TRBD2 as a possible D gene (6 bases). Germline V gene lookup returns CDR1 MGHRA and CDR2 YSYEKL. V was cut by 0 bases and J by 5 bases, with 20 bases left in between. The CDR3 is 17 residues long. CDR3: CASSQDIPASVRHEQYF. Written as DNA, the CDR3 is TGCGCCAGCAGCCAAGATATCCCGGCTAGCGTCAGACACGAGCAGTACTTC.

This chain links TRBV7-9 with TRBJ2-1, with 7 bases fitting TRBD1. Germline V gives CDR1 SEHNR, CDR2 FQNEAQ (reference sequence). The J segment lost 0 bases and the V segment lost 8 bases, leaving 4 bases of the junction unmatched. The CDR3 has 14 residues. The CDR3 reads CASGTGDSYNEQFF. DNA for the CDR3: TGTGCCAGCGGAACAGGGGACTCCTACAATGAGCAGTTCTTC.

The chain uses TRBV18 and TRBJ2-1; 10 nucleotides match TRBD2. With V trimmed by 2 bases and J by 8 bases, 12 bases remained unmatched. This CDR3 is 17 amino acids long. Looked up from germline, CDR1 is KGHSH and CDR2 is LQKENI. DNA of the CDR3: TGTGCCAGCTCACCATCGGGCAAGCGGGGGGGCTCAGATGAGCAGTTCTTC. This codes for CASSPSGKRGGSDEQFF.

This clone was recorded a few times. The V gene is TRBV29-1, the J gene TRBJ2-1; 8 positions agree with TRBD2. The CDR3 loop spans 13 amino acids. J gave up 3 bases and V 7 bases, and 5 bases lay outside the gene matches. Germline loops: CDR1 SQVTM, CDR2 ANQGSEA. In DNA, the CDR3 is TGCAGCGGCCGGGGGGGCCTCTACAATGAGCAGTTCTTC. Its translation: CSGRGGLYNEQFF.

V gene TRBV28 combines with J gene TRBJ1-6; 10 bases are shared with TRBD1. V gave up 5 bases and J gave up 0 bases; unmatched junction bases: 7. The germline V gene encodes CDR1 MDHEN and CDR2 SYDVKM. The CDR3 loop spans 18 amino acids. The chain's CDR3 is CASSLGQGGSSYNSPLHF. The CDR3 DNA reads TGTGCCAGCAGTCTAGGACAGGGGGGTTCCTCCTATAATTCACCCCTCCACTTT.

The CDR3 region is CASSAGQGGEQYF. CDR3 nucleotide sequence: TGTGCCAGCAGTGCGGGACAGGGAGGCGAGCAGTACTTC. The gene calls are TRBV25-1 and TRBJ2-7, with 9 bases lining up with TRBD1. V lost 4 bases, J lost 6 bases, and 4 bases stayed unmatched. CDR1 is MGHDK, CDR2 SYGVNS, per germline. This CDR3 has 13 residues.

The chain carries TRBV13 and TRBJ2-7; 14 bases line up with TRBD2. J was trimmed by 0 bases and V by 3 bases; bases with no gene match: 4. The germline CDR1 and CDR2 sequences are PRHDT and FYEKMQ (reference sequence). This CDR3 is built from 17 residues. The CDR3, as DNA: TGTGCCAGCAGCTTCGGGACTAGCGGGGGACGCTCCTACGAGCAGTACTTC. Its translation is CASSFGTSGGRSYEQYF.

The chain recombines TRBV28 with TRBJ1-4, with a weak D call TRBD1 (5 bases). Trimming pared 5 bases from V and 5 bases from J, leaving 12 bases between. There are 14 residues in the CDR3. Germline assignment: CDR1 MDHEN and CDR2 SYDVKM. The CDR3 DNA reads as TGTGCCAGCAGTCTGACAGACGTCAATGAAAAACTGTTTTTT. This translates into CASSLTDVNEKLFF.

This chain links TRBV9 with TRBJ2-7; the D is unclear. This CDR3 has 15 residues. The germline V and J ends were trimmed by 0 bases and 0 bases, with 10 bases remaining between them. The germline V gene encodes CDR1 SGDLS and CDR2 YYNGEE. CDR3 protein: CASSVAETHSYEQYF. CDR3 coding DNA: TGTGCCAGCAGCGTAGCTGAGACTCACTCCTACGAGCAGTACTTC.